This TCR beta chain was found in a study of blood T cells in healthy people across ages. This clonotype was seen only a few times. A second roughly 6 to 12 cycle PCR used barcoded and J-beta primers. MiXCR, applied by TCRdb to the 5' RACE reads, yields one record per CDR3 protein. Here the sample spans about 1.6 million distinct CDR3 sequences, almost 35% being singletons. The clonotype comes from a woman aged 25 to 45 in good health. Sample: blood.

The CDR3 protein is CASREVSGSYNEQFF. The CDR3 region has the DNA TGCGCCAGCAGGGAGGTCTCGGGCTCCTACAATGAGCAGTTCTTC. The chain is built from TRBV4-1 and TRBJ2-1; tentative D call: TRBD2 (5 bases). The CDR3 totals 15 residues. Germline V lookup: CDR1 MGHRA, CDR2 YSYEKL. Trimming cost V 6 bases and J 0 bases, with 12 bases left between them.